The following is a T cell receptor (beta chain) sequence with its context. The data were taken from a study of blood T cell repertoires in COVID-19. Study summary: From the United States, Italy and Spain came samples of acute and convalescent COVID-19. Sample material is recorded as cDNA or gDNA derived from T cells, B-cell-depleted T cells, or PBMCs.

CDR1 SGHTA and CDR2 FQGTGA come from the germline V gene. The ends were cut back, 4 bases at V and 1 base at J, with 7 bases in the middle. This CDR3 is built from 14 residues. Original processing methods: Amplification from reference gene primers served as the basis for estimated nucleated cell counts. Produced via immunoSEQ multiplex PCR; TCRdb's table is partial and in-frame only. V, J and clone size derive from that table, while D and trimming were established from the DNA sequence. The table lists about 200,000 clones, around 90% of them singletons, with approximately 0.5% in the top ten. Sequencing was done on a sample of peripheral blood. The chain combines TRBV7-3 with TRBJ2-2, with D hard to call. The clonotype originates from a man aged 50 to 60 with acute or convalescent COVID-19. Here the CDR3 reads CASSSERNTGELFF. CDR3 in DNA: TGTGCCAGCAGCTCAGAAAGGAACACCGGGGAGCTGTTTTTT.